The 3 T cell receptor beta chains presented below share a single source sample, sequenced in a study of shared clonotypes between healthy human individuals. Data came from immunoSEQ multiplex PCR; TCRdb stores just in-frame clones and leaves some out. The sample includes 600,000 to 700,000 clones, roughly 73% of them seen just once. The specimen was memory CD4+ T cells sorted from blood. Subset in this sample: CD45RA-negative fraction. The receptors come from a woman in her twenties or thirties in good health.

This rearrangement joins TRBV11-2 to TRBJ2-5; D is unclear. V lost 3 bases and J lost 5, with 1 base in between. Germline CDR1 is SGHAT and CDR2 is FQNNGV. CDR3 length equals 10 residues. CDR3 sequence: CASSFETQYF. The CDR3 coding sequence is TGTGCCAGCAGCTTCGAGACCCAGTACTTC.

The chain recombines TRBV11-2 with TRBJ2-1; no clear D. Germline V gives CDR1 SGHAT, CDR2 FQNNGV. Trimming removed 5 bases at V and 12 bases at J, with 14 bases between. The CDR3 contains 12 residues. As DNA, the CDR3 is TGTGCCAGCAGCGGTGTAGGATTCGGGCAGTTCTTC. Translation gives CASSGVGFGQFF.

V is TRBV2 and J is TRBJ2-3; 10 bases line up with TRBD2. The CDR3 totals 15 residues. From germline, CDR1 is SNHLY and CDR2 FYNNEI. V was clipped by 8 bases and J by 2 bases; unmatched bases: 7. The CDR3 is CASARLAGLTDTQYF. Written as DNA, the CDR3 is TGTGCCAGCGCGAGACTAGCGGGTCTCACAGATACGCAGTATTTT.